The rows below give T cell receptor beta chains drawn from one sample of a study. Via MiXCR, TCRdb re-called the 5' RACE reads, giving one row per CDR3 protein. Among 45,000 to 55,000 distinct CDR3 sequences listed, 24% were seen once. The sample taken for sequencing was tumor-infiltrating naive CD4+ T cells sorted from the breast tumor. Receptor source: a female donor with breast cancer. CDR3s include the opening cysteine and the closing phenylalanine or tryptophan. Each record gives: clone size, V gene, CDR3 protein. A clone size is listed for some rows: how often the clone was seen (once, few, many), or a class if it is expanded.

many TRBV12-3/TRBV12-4 CASSPEIRGQPQHF
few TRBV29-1 CSVDGTGMNTQYF
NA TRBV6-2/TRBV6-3 CASNQGRTDEQFF
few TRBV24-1 CATSDPGTSGRGDTQYF
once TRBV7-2 CASSRPGQGYYGYTF
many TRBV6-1 CASRSGPQYGYTF
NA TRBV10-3 CASGTVNTEAFF
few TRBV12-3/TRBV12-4 CASSSPSVGLEQYF
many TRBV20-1 CSAPGLYGNEQFF
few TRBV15 CATSRDARGSYEQYF
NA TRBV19 CASSIDPGGQNTEAFF
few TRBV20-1 CSARRDRRFNQPQHF
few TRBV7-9 CASSRNGNYGYTF
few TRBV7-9 CASSERRIPATNEKLFF
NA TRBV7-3 CASSRQRLERTGELFF
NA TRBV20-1 CSARSRRAGPDTQYF
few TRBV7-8 CASSLTRGLYNEQFF
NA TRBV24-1 CATSRGGVNTEAFF
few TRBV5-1 CASSSLGVNNEQFF
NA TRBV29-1 CSVEAHSGKRAYNEQFF
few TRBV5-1 CASSSGLAGVADTQYF
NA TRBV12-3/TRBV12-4 CASRTLAGGHNEQFF
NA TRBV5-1 CASSPGNLINEKLFF
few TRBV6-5 CASHDRALIGYTF
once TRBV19 CASSTTGKANYGYTF
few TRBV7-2 CASRRISTDTQYF
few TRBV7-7 CASSPLAGRGNEQFF
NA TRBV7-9 CASSLPGRTYEQYF
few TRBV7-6 CASSLVGTAGNTIYF
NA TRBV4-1 CASSQDFWGQSNYGYTF
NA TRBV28 CASSLFRTAVSGANVLTF
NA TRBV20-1 CSTSGTSGALNEQFF
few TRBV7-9 CASSPGTGVHNQPQHF
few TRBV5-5 CASSLGAENTEAFF
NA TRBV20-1 CSARQGAGNSPLHF
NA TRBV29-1 CSIKDGTYEQYF
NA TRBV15 CATSAGGDGETQYF
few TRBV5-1 CASSHLGQGNADTQYF